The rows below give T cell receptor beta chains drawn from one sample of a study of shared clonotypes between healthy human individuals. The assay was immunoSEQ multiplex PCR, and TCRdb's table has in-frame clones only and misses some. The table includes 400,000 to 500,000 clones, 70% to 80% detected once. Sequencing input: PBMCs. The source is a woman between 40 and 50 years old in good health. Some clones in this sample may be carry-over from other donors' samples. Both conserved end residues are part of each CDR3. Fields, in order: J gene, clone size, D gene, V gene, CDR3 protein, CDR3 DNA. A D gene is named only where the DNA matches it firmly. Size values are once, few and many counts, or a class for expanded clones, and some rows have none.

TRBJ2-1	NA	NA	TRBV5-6	CASSLDPGVAYNEQFF	TGTGCCAGCAGCTTGGACCCGGGGGTAGCCTACAATGAGCAGTTCTTC
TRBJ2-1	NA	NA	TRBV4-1	CASSQDPGGGYNEQFF	TGCGCCAGCAGCCAAGATCCGGGGGGCGGCTACAATGAGCAGTTCTTC
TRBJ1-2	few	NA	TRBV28	CASSTGTSDGYTF	TGTGCCAGCAGCACCGGGACATCAGACGGCTACACCTTC
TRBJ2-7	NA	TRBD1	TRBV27	CASSSPGQANSYEQYF	TGTGCCAGCAGTTCACCGGGACAGGCGAACTCCTACGAGCAGTACTTC
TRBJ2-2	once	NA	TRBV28	CASSLLNRGELFF	TGTGCCAGCAGTTTATTGAATAGGGGGGAGCTGTTTTTT
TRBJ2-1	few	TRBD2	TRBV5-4	CASSLGTGTSGVNEQFF	TGTGCCAGCAGCTTGGGGACCGGGACTAGCGGCGTCAATGAGCAGTTCTTC
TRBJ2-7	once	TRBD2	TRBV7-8	CASSETPGLTYEQYF	TGTGCCAGCAGCGAGACACCGGGACTAACCTACGAGCAGTACTTC
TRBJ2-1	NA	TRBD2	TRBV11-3	CASSLDSPTSGINEQFF	TGTGCCAGCAGCTTAGATTCCCCGACTAGCGGGATTAATGAGCAGTTCTTC
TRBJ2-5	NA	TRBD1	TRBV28	CASSLQGSQETQYF	TGTGCCAGCAGTCTACAGGGGAGCCAAGAGACCCAGTACTTC
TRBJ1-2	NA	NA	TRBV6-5	CASRRRFEGYTF	TGTGCCAGCAGACGGCGTTTTGAAGGCTACACCTTC
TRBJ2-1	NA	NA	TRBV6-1	CASSDGPSLARTSNEQFF	TGTGCCAGCAGTGATGGCCCCAGCCTTGCCCGTACTAGCAATGAGCAGTTCTTC
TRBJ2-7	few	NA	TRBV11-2	CASTLDSPYEQYF	TGTGCCAGCACCCTGGACAGTCCCTACGAGCAGTACTTC
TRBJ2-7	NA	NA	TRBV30	CAWSADREGHEQYF	TGTGCCTGGAGTGCCGACAGGGAGGGTCACGAGCAGTACTTC
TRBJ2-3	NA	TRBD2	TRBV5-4	CASSPPRLAGVIDTQYF	TGTGCCAGCAGCCCCCCCCGACTAGCGGGAGTTATAGATACGCAGTATTTT
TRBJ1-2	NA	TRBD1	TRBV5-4	CASSLPGQQDYGYTF	TGTGCCAGCAGCTTACCGGGACAGCAAGACTATGGCTACACCTTC
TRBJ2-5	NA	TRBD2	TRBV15	CATSRSLAGGWTEIQETQYF	TGTGCCACCAGCAGATCCTTAGCGGGGGGGTGGACAGAGATACAAGAGACCCAGTACTTC
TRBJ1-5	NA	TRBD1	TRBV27	CASSPWTGNSNQPQHF	TGTGCCAGCAGTCCCTGGACAGGGAACAGCAATCAGCCCCAGCATTTT
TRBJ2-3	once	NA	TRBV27	CASNVARGTDTQYF	TGTGCCAGCAACGTAGCTAGGGGCACAGATACGCAGTATTTT
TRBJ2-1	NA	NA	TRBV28	CASSSGQINEQFF	TGTGCCAGCAGTTCCGGACAGATCAATGAGCAGTTCTTC
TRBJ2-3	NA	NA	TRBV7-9	CASSSQQGDTQYF	TGTGCCAGCAGCTCACAACAGGGAGATACGCAGTATTTT
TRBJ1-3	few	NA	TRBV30	CAWTRGGSGNTIYF	TGTGCCTGGACCCGGGGTGGGTCTGGAAACACCATATATTTT
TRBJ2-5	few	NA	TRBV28	CASSGGTPRGQETQYF	TGTGCCAGCAGTGGCGGGACACCTAGGGGGCAAGAGACCCAGTACTTC
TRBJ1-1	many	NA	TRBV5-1	CASSLSGADTEAFF	TGCGCCAGCAGCTTGTCAGGGGCGGACACTGAAGCTTTCTTT
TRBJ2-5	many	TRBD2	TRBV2	CASSTSAAETQYF	TGTGCCAGCAGTACTAGCGCTGCAGAGACCCAGTACTTC
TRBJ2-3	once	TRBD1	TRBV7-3	CASSLTGSIDTQYF	TGTGCCAGCAGCTTGACAGGGTCCATAGATACGCAGTATTTT
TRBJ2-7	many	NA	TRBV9	CASSVVGRVKYYEQYF	TGTGCCAGCAGCGTAGTCGGCAGGGTGAAATACTACGAGCAGTACTTC
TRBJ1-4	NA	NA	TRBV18	CASSPGGSEKLFF	TGTGCCAGCTCACCAGGGGGGAGTGAAAAACTGTTTTTT
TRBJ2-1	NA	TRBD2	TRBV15	CATSRDFSGGRNEQFF	TGTGCCACCAGCAGAGATTTTAGCGGGGGTCGCAATGAGCAGTTCTTC
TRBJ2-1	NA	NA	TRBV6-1	CASSERRNEQFF	TGTGCCAGCAGTGAACGGAGGAATGAGCAGTTCTTC
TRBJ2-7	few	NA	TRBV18	CASSPAGPEQYF	TGTGCCAGCTCACCCGCAGGGCCCGAGCAGTACTTC
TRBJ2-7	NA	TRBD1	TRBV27	CAGRLTGDGSYEQYF	TGTGCCGGCAGACTGACAGGGGACGGATCCTACGAGCAGTACTTC
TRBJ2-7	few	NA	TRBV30	CAWSALGIVYEQYF	TGTGCCTGGAGTGCCCTGGGGATCGTCTACGAGCAGTACTTC
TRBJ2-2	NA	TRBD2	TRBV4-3	CASSQRLAGVSGGELFF	TGCGCCAGCAGCCAAAGGCTAGCGGGAGTAAGTGGCGGGGAGCTGTTTTTT
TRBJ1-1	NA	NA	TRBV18	CASSLSGEAFF	TGTGCCAGCTCACTATCAGGGGAAGCTTTCTTT
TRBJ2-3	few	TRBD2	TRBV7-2	CASSLDPAGITDTQYF	TGTGCCAGCAGCTTAGATCCAGCGGGGATAACAGATACGCAGTATTTT
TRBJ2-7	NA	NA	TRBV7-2	CASSLAPGSFPYEQYF	TGTGCCAGCAGCTTAGCTCCGGGCAGCTTTCCCTACGAGCAGTACTTC
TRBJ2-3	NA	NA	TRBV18	CASSPQTILRTDTQYF	TGTGCCAGCTCACCTCAGACAATCCTTCGCACAGATACGCAGTATTTT
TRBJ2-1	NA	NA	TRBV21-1	CASSKGDSLMNEQFF	TGTGCCAGCAGCAAAGGGGACAGCCTTATGAATGAGCAGTTCTTC
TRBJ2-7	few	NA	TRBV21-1	CASSTLGHTSYEQYF	TGTGCCAGCAGCACCCTCGGACACACCTCCTACGAGCAGTACTTC
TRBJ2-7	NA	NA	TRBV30	CAWSPSSYEQYF	TGTGCCTGGAGTCCTAGCTCCTACGAGCAGTACTTC
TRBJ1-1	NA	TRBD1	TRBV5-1	CASSPGQANTEAFF	TGCGCCAGCAGCCCGGGACAGGCGAACACTGAAGCTTTCTTT
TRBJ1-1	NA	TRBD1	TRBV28	CASSPGQGYTEAFF	TGTGCCAGCAGTCCGGGACAGGGGTACACTGAAGCTTTCTTT
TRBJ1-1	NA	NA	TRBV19	CASSMVGPMNTEAFF	TGTGCCAGTAGTATGGTCGGCCCAATGAACACTGAAGCTTTCTTT
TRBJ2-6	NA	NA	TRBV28	CASSSPWSGANVLTF	TGTGCCAGCAGTTCCCCATGGTCTGGGGCCAACGTCCTGACTTTC
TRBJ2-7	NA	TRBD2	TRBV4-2	CASRRGLAGGRDSYEQYF	TGTGCCAGCAGAAGGGGACTAGCGGGAGGACGAGATTCCTACGAGCAGTACTTC
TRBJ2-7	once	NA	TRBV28	CASSSPSSSYEQYF	TGTGCCAGCAGTTCCCCGAGCAGCTCCTACGAGCAGTACTTC
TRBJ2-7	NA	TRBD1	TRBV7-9	CASSTAGTGLSYEQYF	TGTGCCAGCAGCACCGCCGGGACAGGGCTCTCCTACGAGCAGTACTTC
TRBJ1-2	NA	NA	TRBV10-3	CAIGGIQAHYGYTF	TGTGCCATCGGGGGTATACAGGCTCACTATGGCTACACCTTC
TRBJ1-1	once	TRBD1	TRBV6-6	CASIGTGGEAFF	TGTGCCAGCATAGGGACAGGGGGTGAAGCTTTCTTT
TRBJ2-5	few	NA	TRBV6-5	CASSLRFEMDTQYF	TGTGCCAGCAGTTTGAGATTTGAGATGGACACCCAGTACTTC
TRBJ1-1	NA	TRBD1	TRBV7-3	CASSLDGQGAEAFF	TGTGCCAGCAGCTTAGATGGACAGGGGGCTGAGGCTTTCTTT
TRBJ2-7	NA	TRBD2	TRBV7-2	CASSFAGGEGEQYF	TGTGCCAGCAGCTTCGCGGGAGGCGAGGGTGAGCAGTACTTC
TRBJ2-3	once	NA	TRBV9	CASSVDQGPTDTQYF	TGTGCCAGCAGCGTAGATCAGGGGCCCACAGATACGCAGTATTTT
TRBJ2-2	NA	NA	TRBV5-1	CASSRPSHRDIANTGELFF	TGCGCCAGCAGCCGCCCTTCCCACCGTGACATAGCGAACACCGGGGAGCTGTTTTTT
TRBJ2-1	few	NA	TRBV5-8	CASSSDLNRVYNEQFF	TGTGCCAGCAGCTCGGATTTGAACAGGGTCTACAATGAGCAGTTCTTC
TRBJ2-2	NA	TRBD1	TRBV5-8	CASSLGTGRRTGELFF	TGTGCCAGCAGCTTAGGGACAGGCCGGCGCACCGGGGAGCTGTTTTTT
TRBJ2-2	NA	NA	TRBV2	CASSVRGANTGELFF	TGTGCCAGCAGTGTGAGGGGAGCGAACACCGGGGAGCTGTTTTTT
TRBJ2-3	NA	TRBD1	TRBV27	CASSLTGLETDTQYF	TGTGCCAGCAGTCTGACAGGGCTCGAAACAGATACGCAGTATTTT
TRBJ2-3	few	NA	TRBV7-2	CASRRGGGPGDTQYF	TGTGCCAGCAGACGAGGGGGAGGGCCCGGAGATACGCAGTATTTT
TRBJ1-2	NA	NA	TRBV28	CASSLAGIDYGYTF	TGTGCCAGCAGCCTCGCGGGGATCGACTATGGCTACACCTTC